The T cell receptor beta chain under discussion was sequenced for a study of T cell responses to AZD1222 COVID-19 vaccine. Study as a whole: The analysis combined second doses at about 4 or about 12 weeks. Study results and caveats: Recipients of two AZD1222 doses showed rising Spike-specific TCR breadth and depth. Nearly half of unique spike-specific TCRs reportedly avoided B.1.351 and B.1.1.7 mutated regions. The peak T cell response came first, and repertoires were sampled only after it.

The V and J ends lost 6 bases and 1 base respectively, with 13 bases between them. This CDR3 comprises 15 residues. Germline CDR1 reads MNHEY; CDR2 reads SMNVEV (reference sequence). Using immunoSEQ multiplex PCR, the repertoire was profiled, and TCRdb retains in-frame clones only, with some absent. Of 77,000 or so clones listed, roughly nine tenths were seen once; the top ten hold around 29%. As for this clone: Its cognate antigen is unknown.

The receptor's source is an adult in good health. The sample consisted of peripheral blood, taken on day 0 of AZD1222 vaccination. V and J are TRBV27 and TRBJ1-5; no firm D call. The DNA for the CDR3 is TGTGCCAGCAGACCCGGGATCCTAAGCAATCAGCCCCAGCATTTT. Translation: CASRPGILSNQPQHF.